Below, 28 T cell receptor beta chains from the same sample are listed, as sequenced in a study of blood T cell repertoires in COVID-19. The assay was immunoSEQ multiplex PCR, and TCRdb's table has in-frame clones only and misses some. The sample lists more than 250,000 clones, 75% to 90% occurring once. The material sequenced was peripheral blood. The receptors stem from a woman under 40 who had recovered from COVID-19.

This clone was found once. The chain employs TRBV11-2 and TRBJ1-4; 8 bases fit TRBD1. Germline CDR1 is SGHAT and CDR2 is FQNNGV. The junction had 9 bases not matched to a gene; V was cut back by 5 bases and J by 1 base. CDR3 length: 17 amino acids. For the CDR3, the DNA is TGTGCCAGCAGCACACCTCAGGGGGCGAGAACTAATGAAAAACTGTTTTTT. Protein: CASSTPQGARTNEKLFF.

The CDR3 DNA reads as TGTGCCAGCAGTGATCCCGTTCTAGGCCCCCAGCATTTT. It codes for CASSDPVLGPQHF. The V gene is TRBV6-2 or TRBV6-3, the J gene TRBJ1-5; D is unresolved. The germline gives CDR1 MNHEY, CDR2 SVGEGT. This CDR3 comprises 13 residues. V lost 5 bases and J 10 bases, leaving 15 bases between the germline ends.

The CDR3 here is CASSLAGDYEQYF. The CDR3, as DNA: TGTGCCAGCAGCCTAGCGGGAGATTACGAGCAGTACTTC. The rearrangement uses TRBV13 and TRBJ2-7; TRBD2 aligns across 10 bases. Germline CDR1 and CDR2: PRHDT and FYEKMQ (reference sequence). Trimming removed 5 bases from V and 4 bases from J; junction bases left unmatched: 2. There are 13 residues in the CDR3.

The chain recombines TRBV5-1 with TRBJ1-1, with 7 bases identical to TRBD1. The CDR3 spans 14 residues. The V segment lost 4 bases and the J segment 8 bases; nucleotides outside the gene matches: 11. In germline, CDR1 is SGHRS, CDR2 YFSETQ. The CDR3 coding sequence is TGCGCCAGCAGCCGCCTAGGGGGCGCAGGAGAAGCTTTCTTT. Translated: CASSRLGGAGEAFF. Full variable domain (remainder filled in from reference TRBV5-1 and TRBJ1-1): KAGVTQTPRYLIKTRGQQVTLSCSPISGHRSVSWYQQTPGQGLQFLFEYFSETQRNKGNFPGRFSGRQFSNSRSEMNVSTLELGDSALYLCASSRLGGAGEAFFGQGTRLTVV.

This chain joins TRBV12-3 or TRBV12-4 and TRBJ1-1; D call uncertain. CDR3 length: 11 residues. Trimming cost V 5 bases and J 8 bases, with 9 bases left between them. CDR3 protein: CASSRRREAFF. As DNA, the CDR3 is TGTGCCAGCAGTCGCCGCAGGGAAGCTTTCTTT.

The gene calls are TRBV19 and TRBJ1-5; 7 bases match TRBD1. Trimming removed 10 bases from V and 4 bases from J; junction bases left unmatched: 7. The CDR3 extends over 13 amino acids. Germline values: CDR1 LNHDA, CDR2 SQIVND (reference sequence). CDR3 bases: TGTGCCACCGCCGCAGGGGGTAATCAGCCCCAGCATTTT. Its protein is CATAAGGNQPQHF.

The chain couples TRBV4-3 to TRBJ2-7; D gene uncertain. Trimming removed 2 bases from V and 6 bases from J, with 14 bases in between. The germline CDR1 and CDR2 sequences are LGHNA and YSLEER. The length of the CDR3 is 14 residues. CDR3 loop: CASSQNTGPLEQYF. The CDR3 nucleotides are TGCGCCAGCAGCCAAAATACGGGTCCTCTCGAGCAGTACTTC.

The chain carries TRBV24-1 and TRBJ2-1, with 9 bases fitting TRBD1. CDR3 length: 16 residues. Trimming cost V 4 bases and J 9 bases; bases outside gene matches: 12. Germline loops: CDR1 KGHDR, CDR2 SFDVKD. CDR3 protein: CATSDRDRGIGGEQFF. Here the CDR3 DNA reads TGTGCCACCAGTGACCGCGACAGGGGGATAGGAGGTGAGCAGTTCTTC.

The chain links TRBV29-1 to TRBJ2-3, with 10 bases fitting TRBD1. Germline V CDR1 and CDR2: SQVTM, ANQGSEA. The CDR3 has 15 residues. With 3 bases clipped from V and 8 bases from J, the junction kept 11 bases outside the gene matches. CDR3 sequence reads: CSVDVSGTGATTQYF. Written as DNA, the CDR3 is TGCAGCGTTGACGTATCCGGGACAGGGGCTACTACGCAGTATTTT.

This chain links TRBV29-1 with TRBJ2-1; 11 positions match TRBD2. This CDR3 region has 14 residues. V lost 8 bases to trimming and J lost 2 bases; unmatched junction nucleotides: 5. The germline gives CDR1 SQVTM, CDR2 ANQGSEA. CDR3 nucleotide sequence: TGCAGCTTGATAGCGGGAGGGACCTACAATGAGCAGTTCTTC. It codes for CSLIAGGTYNEQFF.

This chain uses TRBV27 with TRBJ2-1, with TRBD2 identical over 9 bases. Unmatched junction bases numbered 8, after V lost 6 bases and J lost 2 bases. The CDR3 totals 16 residues. Per the germline V gene, CDR1 is MNHEY and CDR2 is SMNVEV (reference sequence). CDR3 amino acids: CASSRQAGGAYNEQFF. The CDR3 region has the DNA TGTGCCAGCAGCCGTCAAGCGGGAGGCGCCTACAATGAGCAGTTCTTC.

This clone was counted a few times. The rearrangement links TRBV7-9 to TRBJ1-2; 9 bases match TRBD1. The V segment lost 5 bases and the J segment 0 bases; nucleotides outside the gene matches: 13. Germline CDR1 and CDR2: SEHNR and FQNEAQ (reference sequence). The CDR3 consists of 18 residues. CDR3 in DNA: TGTGCCAGCAGCGAAGAAACTTTACGACAGGGGGCTAACTATGGCTACACCTTC. Translated, it gives CASSEETLRQGANYGYTF. Based on the CDR3 plus reference TRBV7-9 and TRBJ1-2, the full variable domain is DTGVSQNPRHKITKRGQNVTFRCDPISEHNRLYWYRQTLGQGPEFLTYFQNEAQLEKSRLLSDRFSAERPKGSFSTLEIQRTEQGDSAMYLCASSEETLRQGANYGYTFGSGTRLTVV.

The genes are TRBV9 and TRBJ2-5; D possibly corresponds to TRBD2 (5 bases). Per the germline V gene, CDR1 is SGDLS and CDR2 is YYNGEE. With 0 bases removed from V and 10 bases from J, the gap between germline ends came to 16 bases. The CDR3 spans 14 residues. The CDR3 region has the DNA TGTGCCAGCAGCGTAGGGTATAGTTCGGGGATCCAGTACTTC. As protein: CASSVGYSSGIQYF.

The V gene is TRBV5-6, the J gene TRBJ2-5, with TRBD2 matching over 12 bases. The CDR3 has 15 amino acids. V dropped 5 bases and J dropped 4; count of bases not matched to a gene: 6. From germline, CDR1 is SGHDT and CDR2 YYEEEE. As DNA, the CDR3 is TGTGCCAGCAGATTACTAGCGGGGGGAGGAGAGACCCAGTACTTC. Residues: CASRLLAGGGETQYF.

This chain joins TRBV9 and TRBJ1-4; TRBD1 matches 9 bases. Trimming at V came to 4 bases and at J to 6 bases, leaving 7 bases not matched to a gene. Germline V CDR1 and CDR2: SGDLS, YYNGEE. This CDR3 region has 15 residues. CDR3 amino acids: CASSTRDRAHEKLFF. The CDR3, as DNA: TGTGCCAGCAGCACCCGGGACAGGGCCCATGAAAAACTGTTTTTT.

The chain joins TRBV7-9 to TRBJ1-5; 7 bases are a match to TRBD1. This CDR3 region has 15 residues. The V gene end was trimmed by 0 bases and the J gene end by 4 bases; junction bases not matched to a gene: 3. Germline CDR1 is SEHNR and CDR2 is FQNEAQ (reference sequence). The CDR3 coding sequence is TGTGCCAGCAGCTTAGCGGGGGACAGTAATCAGCCCCAGCATTTT. Protein product: CASSLAGDSNQPQHF.

This sequence joins TRBV6-4 and TRBJ2-3, with 7 bases aligning to TRBD2. CDR1 is MRHNA, CDR2 SNTAGT, per germline. The V gene end was trimmed by 6 bases and the J gene end by 4 bases; junction bases not matched to a gene: 4. This CDR3 region has 13 residues. This chain's CDR3 is CASSKTSPDTQYF. CDR3 DNA: TGTGCCAGCAGCAAGACTAGCCCAGATACGCAGTATTTT.

The chain carries TRBV9 and TRBJ2-1; unclear D gene. V was trimmed by 0 bases and J by 4 bases, leaving 14 bases between them. Germline CDR1 is SGDLS and CDR2 is YYNGEE. This CDR3 contains 16 residues. CDR3 loop: CASSVDRSPFYNEQFF. As DNA, the CDR3 is TGTGCCAGCAGCGTAGATCGGAGTCCTTTTTACAATGAGCAGTTCTTC.

The chain links TRBV19 to TRBJ1-5, with 8 bases aligning to TRBD1. The CDR3 contains 14 residues. V lost 5 bases to trimming and J lost 4 bases; unmatched junction nucleotides: 4. In germline, CDR1 is LNHDA, CDR2 SQIVND (reference sequence). CDR3 in DNA: TGTGCCAGTAGTCTTCACAGGGGGAATCAGCCCCAGCATTTT. It translates to CASSLHRGNQPQHF.

The chain combines TRBV6-5 with TRBJ2-5; D is possibly TRBD2 (5 bases). This CDR3 comprises 13 residues. Germline V CDR1 and CDR2: MNHEY, SVGAGI. With 6 bases removed from V and 1 base from J, the gap between germline ends came to 9 bases. CDR3 loop: CASSDRGQETQYF. The CDR3 region has the DNA TGTGCCAGCAGCGACCGGGGCCAAGAGACCCAGTACTTC.

This clone has just a few counts. The V gene is TRBV12-3 or TRBV12-4, the J gene TRBJ2-1, with D possibly matching TRBD1 (6 bases). V dropped 2 bases and J dropped 6 bases, with 8 bases sitting between them. This CDR3 has 13 amino acids. The CDR3 DNA is TGTGCCAGCAGTTTAAACAGGGTCAATGAGCAGTTCTTC. The encoded protein is CASSLNRVNEQFF.

This rearrangement joins TRBV5-1 to TRBJ2-6; D is unclear. CDR3 size: 15 residues. Trimming removed 0 bases from V and 0 bases from J, with 4 bases in between. CDR1 and CDR2 from the germline V gene are SGHRS and YFSETQ. The CDR3 DNA reads as TGCGCCAGCAGCTTGGATCGCTCTGGGGCCAACGTCCTGACTTTC. Translated, it gives CASSLDRSGANVLTF.

The chain recombines TRBV5-5 with TRBJ1-5; 7 bases align to TRBD1. The length of the CDR3 is 16 residues. Trimming removed 4 bases from V and 1 base from J; junction bases left unmatched: 8. In germline, CDR1 is SGHKS, CDR2 YYEKEE (reference sequence). The DNA for the CDR3 is TGTGCCAGCAGCGATCACAGGGGTTCGAGCAATCAGCCCCAGCATTTT. This encodes CASSDHRGSSNQPQHF.

DNA of the CDR3: TGTGCCAGGGAGACTGGGGCAGGAGACACTGAAGCTTTCTTT. Translated, it gives CARETGAGDTEAFF. This rearrangement joins TRBV27 to TRBJ1-1; weak D call: TRBD1 (5 bases). The V and J ends lost 9 bases and 3 bases respectively, with 17 bases between them. The CDR3 extends over 14 amino acids. CDR1 and CDR2 (germline): MNHEY, SMNVEV (reference sequence).

The sample holds a few counts of this clone. The V gene is TRBV27, the J gene TRBJ1-6; D not certain. Trimming shortened V by 0 bases and J by 0 bases, and 6 bases separated the two germline ends. This CDR3 contains 16 residues. The germline V gene has CDR1 MNHEY and CDR2 SMNVEV (reference sequence). The CDR3 DNA reads TGTGCCAGCAGTTTATCGTGGAGCTCCTATAATTCACCCCTCCACTTT. This codes for CASSLSWSSYNSPLHF.

The J gene is TRBJ2-7, the V gene TRBV7-9; D possibly corresponds to TRBD1 (5 bases). This CDR3 comprises 14 residues. Germline V lookup: CDR1 SEHNR, CDR2 FQNEAQ (reference sequence). Trimming left V 2 bases short and J 5 bases short, with 13 bases between. CDR3 nucleotides: TGTGCCAGCAGCTTAAGACAGACAGACGACGAGCAGTACTTC. It translates to CASSLRQTDDEQYF.

The rearrangement uses TRBV13 and TRBJ2-1, with 12 bases aligning to TRBD1. J gave up 5 bases and V 5 bases, and 7 bases lay outside the gene matches. Looked up from germline, CDR1 is PRHDT and CDR2 is FYEKMQ (reference sequence). The CDR3 is made up of 16 amino acids. The CDR3 is CASSGDRGLRNNEQFF. CDR3 nucleotides: TGTGCCAGCAGCGGGGACAGGGGGCTAAGAAACAATGAGCAGTTCTTC.

The chain carries TRBV4-1 and TRBJ1-5; the match to TRBD1 covers 9 bases. This CDR3 has 15 amino acids. Germline V lookup: CDR1 MGHRA, CDR2 YSYEKL. V was clipped by 1 base and J by 2 bases; unmatched bases: 0. The CDR3 reads CASSQGQGGNQPQHF. CDR3 nucleotide sequence: TGCGCCAGCAGCCAAGGACAGGGGGGCAATCAGCCCCAGCATTTT.